These T cell receptor beta chains were read from a single sample in a study of T cell responses to AZD1222 COVID-19 vaccine. Here immunoSEQ multiplex PCR was the method, and the copy in TCRdb shows in-frame clones only, minus some. The data hold over 100,000 clones, with 90% observed a single time. The source material was peripheral blood, sampled on day 0 of AZD1222 vaccination. All receptors derive from an adult in good health. The CDR3 runs from the conserved cysteine through the conserved F or W. The order of the fields is V gene, J gene, D gene, CDR3 protein, CDR3 DNA. The D gene is left open where the match is weak.

v_gene: TRBV5-6; j_gene: TRBJ2-5; d_gene: .; CDR3aa: CASSKSTGKETQYF; CDR3nt: TGTGCCAGCAGCAAATCGACAGGCAAAGAGACCCAGTACTTC
v_gene: TRBV9; j_gene: TRBJ1-2; d_gene: TRBD1; CDR3aa: CASSVGQGRANYGYTF; CDR3nt: TGTGCCAGCAGCGTAGGACAGGGTCGGGCTAACTATGGCTACACCTTC
v_gene: TRBV7-2; j_gene: TRBJ2-3; d_gene: .; CDR3aa: CASSGQRRADTQYF; CDR3nt: TGTGCCAGCAGCGGCCAACGGCGCGCAGATACGCAGTATTTT
v_gene: TRBV19; j_gene: TRBJ2-1; d_gene: .; CDR3aa: CASRDGAKNEQFF; CDR3nt: TGTGCCAGTAGGGACGGCGCTAAGAATGAGCAGTTCTTC
v_gene: TRBV7-2; j_gene: TRBJ2-7; d_gene: .; CDR3aa: CASSLDRGTYEQYF; CDR3nt: TGTGCCAGCAGCTTGGATCGGGGGACCTACGAGCAGTACTTC
v_gene: TRBV7-2; j_gene: TRBJ2-7; d_gene: .; CDR3aa: CASSFSPGPKFYEQYF; CDR3nt: TGTGCCAGCAGCTTTAGCCCGGGACCCAAATTCTACGAGCAGTACTTC
v_gene: TRBV28; j_gene: TRBJ1-2; d_gene: .; CDR3aa: CASRIRAVPLYGYTF; CDR3nt: TGTGCCAGCAGGATCCGGGCAGTCCCTCTTTATGGCTACACCTTC
v_gene: TRBV15; j_gene: TRBJ1-5; d_gene: .; CDR3aa: CATSFRTDSNQPQHF; CDR3nt: TGTGCCACCAGTTTCCGGACAGATAGCAATCAGCCCCAGCATTTT
v_gene: TRBV11-3; j_gene: TRBJ2-7; d_gene: .; CDR3aa: CASSFRTSYEQYF; CDR3nt: TGTGCCAGCAGCTTTAGGACTTCTTACGAGCAGTACTTC
v_gene: TRBV5-1; j_gene: TRBJ2-6; d_gene: TRBD1; CDR3aa: CASSFGTGGPSGANVLTF; CDR3nt: TGCGCCAGCAGCTTCGGGACAGGGGGACCCTCTGGGGCCAACGTCCTGACTTTC
v_gene: TRBV12-3/TRBV12-4; j_gene: TRBJ1-1; d_gene: .; CDR3aa: CASRPRNTEAFF; CDR3nt: TGTGCCAGCAGACCAAGGAACACTGAAGCTTTCTTT
v_gene: TRBV5-1; j_gene: TRBJ2-7; d_gene: .; CDR3aa: CASSPHAGGEQYF; CDR3nt: TGCGCCAGCAGCCCCCACGCAGGAGGCGAGCAGTACTTC
v_gene: TRBV28; j_gene: TRBJ1-4; d_gene: .; CDR3aa: CASSQGGGRYEKLFF; CDR3nt: TGTGCCAGCAGCCAAGGGGGGGGGCGGTATGAAAAACTGTTTTTT
v_gene: TRBV4-1; j_gene: TRBJ1-1; d_gene: TRBD1; CDR3aa: CASSQDRDRGRTEAFF; CDR3nt: TGCGCCAGCAGCCAAGATAGGGACAGGGGGAGAACTGAAGCTTTCTTT
v_gene: TRBV14; j_gene: TRBJ2-6; d_gene: .; CDR3aa: CASSQISGANVLTF; CDR3nt: TGTGCCAGCAGCCAGATCTCTGGGGCCAACGTCCTGACTTTC
v_gene: TRBV28; j_gene: TRBJ1-1; d_gene: TRBD1; CDR3aa: CASSSYRGDSEAFF; CDR3nt: TGTGCCAGCAGTTCGTACAGGGGAGACTCTGAAGCTTTCTTT
v_gene: TRBV27; j_gene: TRBJ2-7; d_gene: .; CDR3aa: CASSTNSYEQYF; CDR3nt: TGTGCCAGCAGTACAAACTCCTACGAGCAGTACTTC
v_gene: TRBV7-9; j_gene: TRBJ1-6; d_gene: .; CDR3aa: CASTMSSYLSPLHF; CDR3nt: TGTGCCAGCACCATGTCCAGCTACCTATCACCCCTCCACTTT
v_gene: TRBV29-1; j_gene: TRBJ1-1; d_gene: .; CDR3aa: CSVEVGQWGEAFF; CDR3nt: TGCAGCGTTGAAGTGGGACAATGGGGGGAAGCTTTCTTT
v_gene: TRBV30; j_gene: TRBJ1-2; d_gene: TRBD1; CDR3aa: CAWRTNTGGGYGYTF; CDR3nt: TGTGCCTGGAGGACAAATACAGGGGGGGGCTATGGCTACACCTTC
v_gene: TRBV30; j_gene: TRBJ1-2; d_gene: TRBD1; CDR3aa: CAWTTGGDYGYTF; CDR3nt: TGTGCCTGGACCACAGGGGGCGACTATGGCTACACCTTC
v_gene: TRBV7-2; j_gene: TRBJ1-5; d_gene: .; CDR3aa: CASSLAGLPQHF; CDR3nt: TGTGCCAGCAGCTTAGCAGGGCTGCCCCAGCATTTT
v_gene: TRBV29-1; j_gene: TRBJ2-2; d_gene: .; CDR3aa: CSVVRVTGELFF; CDR3nt: TGCAGCGTTGTTCGTGTCACCGGGGAGCTGTTTTTT
v_gene: TRBV5-8; j_gene: TRBJ2-7; d_gene: .; CDR3aa: CASSLGVLAGPYEQYF; CDR3nt: TGTGCCAGCAGCTTGGGGGTACTCGCCGGTCCCTACGAGCAGTACTTC